Shown below are 9 T cell receptor beta chains from a single sample sequenced in a study of T cell clonotyping in hematopoietic cell transplantation. Sequencing used immunoSEQ multiplex PCR; TCRdb keeps in-frame clones, though not all of them. The sample carries roughly 29,000 clones, around three quarters recorded once. Time point in this sample: recipient sample about 28 days before transplant, after cytoreduction. The source material was peripheral blood mononuclear cells, sampled before stem cell transplant. The receptors derive from a woman aged 25-40 years with chronic myeloid leukemia. Some clones in this sample may be carry-over from other donors' samples.

The chain carries TRBV30 and TRBJ1-5, with 7 bases aligning to TRBD1. Per the germline V gene, CDR1 is GTSNPN and CDR2 is SVGIG (reference sequence). The CDR3 covers 14 residues. The trim removed 2 bases at V and 5 bases at J, leaving 6 bases unmatched. The CDR3: CAWSLGQGDQPQHF. CDR3 nucleotide sequence: TGTGCCTGGAGTCTGGGTCAGGGGGATCAGCCCCAGCATTTT.

The genes are TRBV10-3 and TRBJ2-7; D perhaps matches TRBD1 (6 bases). The germline CDR1 and CDR2 sequences are ENHRY and SYGVKD. This CDR3 contains 14 residues. The ends were cut back, 2 bases at V and 5 bases at J, with 13 bases in the middle. CDR3 bases: TGTGCCATCAGTGAGGGGGGCAGGCCTAACGAGCAGTACGTC. It specifies CAISEGGRPNEQYV.

V and J are TRBV4-1 and TRBJ1-2; no clear D. CDR3 length: 15 residues. The V gene lost 0 bases and the J gene lost 0 bases, with 8 bases spanning the gap. Germline V gene sequence: CDR1 MGHRA, CDR2 YSYEKL. The CDR3 coding sequence is TGCGCCAGCAGCCAAGATTTTGTTCCTAACTATGGCTACACCTTC. Translation: CASSQDFVPNYGYTF.

This chain links TRBV6-4 with TRBJ2-3; 7 bases agree with TRBD1. This CDR3 spans 12 amino acids. The germline V gene has CDR1 MRHNA and CDR2 SNTAGT. J lost 6 bases, V lost 9 bases, and 6 bases had no gene match. In DNA, the CDR3 is TGTGCCAGGACAGGGCCATGGGATACGCAGTATTTT. Amino acid sequence: CARTGPWDTQYF.

The chain couples TRBV30 to TRBJ2-2; tentative D call: TRBD2 (6 bases). CDR3 size: 13 residues. The V gene's germline CDR1 is GTSNPN and CDR2 SVGIG (reference sequence). Between the trimmed V and J ends, which lost 4 bases and 7 bases, there was a span of 13 bases. In nucleotides, the CDR3 is TGTGCCTGGAATCTAGCGTACAACGGGGAGCTGTTTTTT. Encoded protein: CAWNLAYNGELFF.

This clone was observed a few times. The V gene is TRBV11-2, the J gene TRBJ1-2; unclear D gene. The germline gives CDR1 SGHAT, CDR2 FQNNGV. This CDR3 has 13 amino acids. Between the trimmed V and J ends, which lost 5 bases and 2 bases, there was a span of 9 bases. The chain's CDR3 is CASSPAGNYGYTF. As DNA, the CDR3 is TGTGCCAGCAGCCCAGCAGGAAACTATGGCTACACCTTC.

The CDR3 DNA follows: TGCGCCAGCAGCCCGTGGATTGGGAGGGGGAATCAGCCCCAGCATTTT. It specifies CASSPWIGRGNQPQHF. The chain has TRBV4-3 and TRBJ1-5; a possible D gene is TRBD1 (6 bases). Per germline, CDR1 LGHNA and CDR2 YSLEER. The CDR3 runs to 16 residues. V was pared by 4 bases and J by 4 bases, with 17 bases between.

The chain is built from TRBV6-5 and TRBJ2-1; D unresolved. Trimming took 6 bases from V and 7 from J, leaving 10 bases between them. Germline loops: CDR1 MNHEY, CDR2 SVGAGI. CDR3 length equals 12 residues. The CDR3 loop is CASRHKGNEQFF. DNA for the CDR3: TGTGCCAGCAGGCATAAGGGAAATGAGCAGTTCTTC.

V usage is TRBV30 and J usage is TRBJ1-3, with TRBD1 matching over 7 bases. Germline V gives CDR1 GTSNPN, CDR2 SVGIG (reference sequence). The CDR3 runs 15 residues. J gave up 2 bases and V 1 base, and 5 bases lay outside the gene matches. Written as DNA, the CDR3 is TGTGCCTGGAGTGAGGGGCAGGGGGCTGGAAACACCATATATTTT. It yields the protein CAWSEGQGAGNTIYF. Supplemented by reference TRBV30 and TRBJ1-3, the full variable domain reads SQTIHQWPATLVQPVGSPLSLECTVEGTSNPNLYWYRQAAGRGLQLLFYSVGIGQISSEVPQNLSASRPQDRQFILSSKKLLLSDSGFYLCAWSEGQGAGNTIYFGEGSWLTVV.